The TCR beta chain under discussion was sequenced for a study of blood T cell repertoires in COVID-19. Study overall: Sites across the United States, Italy and Spain contributed samples from acute and convalescent COVID-19.

Across roughly 25 US areas, participants ranged in age from roughly 18 to 95 years. Trimming stripped 3 bases from V and 4 bases from J, with 11 bases between. The CDR3 covers 14 residues. From germline, CDR1 is KGHDR and CDR2 SFDVKD. As originally analysed: For nucleated cells, counts were estimated from reference gene primer amplification. TCRdb's table, derived via immunoSEQ multiplex PCR, lists solely in-frame clones and lacks some. D and trimming come from the DNA, and the V and J calls and clone size come from that table. Of 140,000 to 150,000 clones in the sample, approximately 87% were seen once.

The TCR originated in a woman aged 25 to 39 with acute COVID-19. The sample consisted of PBMCs or T cells enriched from blood (not recorded which). The genes are TRBV24-1 and TRBJ1-1; D uncertain. The CDR3 DNA sequence: TGTGCCACCAGTGATCGACGGGATAGCACTGAAGCTTTCTTT. This codes for CATSDRRDSTEAFF.